This T cell receptor beta chain derives from a study of blood T cell repertoires in COVID-19. Study in general: PBMCs, B-cell-depleted T cells, or T cells provided the cDNA or gDNA that made up the material.

Methods used by the authors: Nucleated cell counts were estimated from reference gene primer amplification. TCRdb keeps only in-frame clones here, not all; method: immunoSEQ multiplex PCR. V, J and clone size derive from that table, while D and trimming were established from the DNA sequence. Among 270,000 or so clones listed, around 82% were seen once. The CDR3 is 14 residues long. V was cut by 1 base and J by 7 bases, with 12 bases left in between. CDR1 is SGHAT, CDR2 FQDESV, per germline (reference sequence). The sequence was collected from a woman between 50 and 59 years old who had recovered from COVID-19. The chain uses TRBV11-1 and TRBJ2-3, with a tentative D call TRBD1 (6 bases). The sequenced sample consisted of peripheral blood. As DNA, the CDR3 is TGTGCCAGCAGCTTAGAAGGGGGAGCCTATACGCAGTATTTT. This encodes CASSLEGGAYTQYF.